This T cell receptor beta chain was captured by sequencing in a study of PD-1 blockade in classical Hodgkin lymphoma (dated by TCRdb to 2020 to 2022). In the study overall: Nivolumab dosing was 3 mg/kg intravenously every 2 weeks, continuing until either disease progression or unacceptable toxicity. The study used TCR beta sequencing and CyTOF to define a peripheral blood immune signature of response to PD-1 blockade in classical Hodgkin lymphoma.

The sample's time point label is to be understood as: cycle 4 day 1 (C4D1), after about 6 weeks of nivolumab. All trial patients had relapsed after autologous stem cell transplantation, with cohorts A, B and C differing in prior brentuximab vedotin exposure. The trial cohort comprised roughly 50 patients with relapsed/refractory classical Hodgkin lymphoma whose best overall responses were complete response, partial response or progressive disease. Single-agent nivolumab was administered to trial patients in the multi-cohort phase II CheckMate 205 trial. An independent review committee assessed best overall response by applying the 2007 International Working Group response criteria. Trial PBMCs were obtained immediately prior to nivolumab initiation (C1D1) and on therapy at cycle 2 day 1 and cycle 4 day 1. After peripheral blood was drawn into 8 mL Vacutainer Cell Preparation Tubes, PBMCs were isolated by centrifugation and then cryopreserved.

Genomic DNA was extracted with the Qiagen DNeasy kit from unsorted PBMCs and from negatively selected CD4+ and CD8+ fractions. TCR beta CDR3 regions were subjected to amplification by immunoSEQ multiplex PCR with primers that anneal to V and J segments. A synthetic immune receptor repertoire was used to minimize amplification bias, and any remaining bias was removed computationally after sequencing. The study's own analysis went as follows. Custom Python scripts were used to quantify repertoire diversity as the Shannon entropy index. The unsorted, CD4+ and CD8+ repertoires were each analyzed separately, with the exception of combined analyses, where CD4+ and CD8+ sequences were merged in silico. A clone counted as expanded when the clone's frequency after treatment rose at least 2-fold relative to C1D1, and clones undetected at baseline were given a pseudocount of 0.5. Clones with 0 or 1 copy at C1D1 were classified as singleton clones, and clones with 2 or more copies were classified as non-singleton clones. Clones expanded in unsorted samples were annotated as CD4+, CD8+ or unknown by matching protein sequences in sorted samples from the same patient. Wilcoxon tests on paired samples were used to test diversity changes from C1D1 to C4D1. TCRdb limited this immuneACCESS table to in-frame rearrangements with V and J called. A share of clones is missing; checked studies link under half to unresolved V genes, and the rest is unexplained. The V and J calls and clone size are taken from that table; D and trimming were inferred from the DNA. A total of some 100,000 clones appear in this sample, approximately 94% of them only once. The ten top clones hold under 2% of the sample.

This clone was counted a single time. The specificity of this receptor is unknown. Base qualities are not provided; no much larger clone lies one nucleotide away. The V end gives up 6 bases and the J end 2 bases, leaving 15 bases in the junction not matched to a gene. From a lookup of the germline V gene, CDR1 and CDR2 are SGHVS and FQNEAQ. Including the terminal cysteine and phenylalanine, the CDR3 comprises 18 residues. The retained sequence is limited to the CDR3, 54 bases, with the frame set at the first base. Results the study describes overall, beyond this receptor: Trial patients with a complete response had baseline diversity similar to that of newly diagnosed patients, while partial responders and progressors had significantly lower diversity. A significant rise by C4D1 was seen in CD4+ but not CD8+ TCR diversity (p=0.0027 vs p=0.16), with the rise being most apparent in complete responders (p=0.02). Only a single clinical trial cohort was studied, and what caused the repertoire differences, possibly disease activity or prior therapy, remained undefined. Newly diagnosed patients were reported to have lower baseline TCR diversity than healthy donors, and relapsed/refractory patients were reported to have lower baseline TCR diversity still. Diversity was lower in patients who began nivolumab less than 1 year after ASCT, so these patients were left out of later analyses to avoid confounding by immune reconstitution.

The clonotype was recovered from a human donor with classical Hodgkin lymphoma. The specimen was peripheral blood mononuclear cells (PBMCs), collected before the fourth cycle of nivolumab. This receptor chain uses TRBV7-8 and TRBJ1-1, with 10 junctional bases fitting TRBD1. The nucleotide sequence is TGTGCCAGCAGTCACTCTCGCCGGGACAGGGGTGGAAACACTGAAGCTTTCTTT. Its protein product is CASSHSRRDRGGNTEAFF.